Each of the 19 T cell receptor beta chains below was sequenced from the same sample in a study of CD8 T cells in ankylosing spondylitis. Using its own MiXCR run on the 5' RACE reads, TCRdb lists one record per CDR3 protein. In the table there are fewer than 650,000 distinct CDR3 sequences, about 12% of which are singletons. Overall study results and limits: A TCR beta motif of eight highly homologous variants appeared characteristic of ankylosing spondylitis blood.

Their cognate antigens are unknown. Sequencing was performed on blood, either unsorted or a sorted T cell fraction (not recorded which). The receptor set was obtained from a male donor with ankylosing spondylitis.

V is TRBV24-1 and J is TRBJ2-3; no definite D call. This CDR3 is 12 amino acids long. CDR1 KGHDR and CDR2 SFDVKD come from the germline V gene. Trimming pared 5 bases from V and 5 bases from J, leaving 7 bases between. The CDR3 DNA follows: TGTGCCACCAGTGTGTGGGGAGATACGCAGTATTTT. The encoded protein is CATSVWGDTQYF.

The chain employs TRBV20-1 and TRBJ2-7; 11 bases are shared with TRBD2. The germline V gene encodes CDR1 DFQATT and CDR2 SNEGSKA (reference sequence). CDR3 size: 12 residues. Trimming took 6 bases from V and 4 from J; bases not matched to a gene: 2. In nucleotides, the CDR3 is TGCAGTGCAAGGACTAGCGGGTACGAGCAGTACTTC. The encoded protein is CSARTSGYEQYF.

As regards this clonotype: It may be a read error: a sequence one base away is much more abundant. The chain recombines TRBV20-1 with TRBJ2-1; D gene ambiguous. Germline CDR1 reads DFQATT; CDR2 reads SNEGSKA (reference sequence). The CDR3 sequence is 13 residues long. Trimming took off 3 bases at V and 0 bases at J, with 6 bases between the two ends. This CDR3 is CSASQNSYNEQFF. The CDR3 DNA sequence: TGCAGTGCTAGTCAGAACTCCTACAATGAGCAGTTCTTC.

This clonotype has just a few counts. The chain carries TRBV4-2 and TRBJ2-2; the D gene is possibly TRBD1 (5 bases). Per the germline V gene, CDR1 is LGHNA and CDR2 is YNFKEQ. This CDR3 region has 14 residues. V gave up 4 bases and J gave up 3 bases, with 9 bases separating them. For the CDR3, the DNA is TGTGCCAGCAGCCCAGGGTGGTACACCGGGGAGCTGTTTTTT. Translating gives CASSPGWYTGELFF.

The genes are TRBV7-8 and TRBJ1-4; no clear D. The CDR3 contains 15 residues. Trimming pared 2 bases from V and 3 bases from J, leaving 10 bases between. Germline-derived CDR1 and CDR2 are SGHVS and FQNEAQ. The CDR3 region is CASSLRSLANEKLFF. In DNA form, the CDR3 reads TGTGCCAGCAGCTTAAGGTCTCTGGCTAATGAAAAACTGTTTTTT.

This clonotype showed up just a few times. The chain couples TRBV19 to TRBJ2-3, with D perhaps TRBD2 (5 bases). The V end was cut by 5 bases, the J end by 3 bases, with 15 bases between. CDR3 length: 15 amino acids. The germline CDR1 and CDR2 sequences are LNHDA and SQIVND (reference sequence). For the CDR3, the DNA is TGTGCCAGTAGTTCGCGGGCGGTGGGTACAGATACGCAGTATTTT. Its protein product is CASSSRAVGTDTQYF.

This clonotype has a single count. In nucleotides, the CDR3 is TGTGCCAGTAGTATAGTAGCTTACAGAAGACGAACTGGAAACACCATATATTTT. This translates into CASSIVAYRRRTGNTIYF. This chain uses TRBV19 with TRBJ1-3; D not resolved. The CDR3 has 18 amino acids. Looked up from germline, CDR1 is LNHDA and CDR2 is SQIVND (reference sequence). Trimming stripped 1 base from V and 2 bases from J, with 18 bases between.

The table lists this clonotype with a few counts. The chain employs TRBV6-1 and TRBJ2-3; 7 positions match TRBD2. Germline CDR1 MNHNS, CDR2 SASEGT. There are 14 residues in the CDR3. With V trimmed by 6 bases and J by 3 bases, 6 bases remained unmatched. DNA of the CDR3: TGTGCCAGCAGCCCTGTACTAGCGACAGATACGCAGTATTTT. Translation gives CASSPVLATDTQYF.

This chain links TRBV10-3 with TRBJ2-3; possibly TRBD1 or TRBD2 for D (5 bases each). This CDR3 is built from 15 residues. Germline V gives CDR1 ENHRY, CDR2 SYGVKD. Deletions cut 6 bases from V and 2 bases from J, with 15 bases between. CDR3 loop: CAIRDSGRATDTQYF. Here the CDR3 DNA reads TGTGCCATCAGAGACAGCGGCAGGGCCACAGATACGCAGTATTTT.

This clonotype was seen only a few times. CDR3 coding DNA: TGTGCCAGCACCCCCGGCCGACTAGCGGAGACAGATACGCAGTATTTT. As protein: CASTPGRLAETDTQYF. This chain links TRBV7-9 with TRBJ2-3; 9 nucleotides align to TRBD2. Germline CDR1 SEHNR, CDR2 FQNEAQ (reference sequence). The CDR3 loop spans 16 amino acids. The V gene end was trimmed by 7 bases and the J gene end by 3 bases; junction bases not matched to a gene: 11.

This clonotype appeared a few times. The CDR3 here is CASSPGTRGDTQYF. The CDR3 DNA reads TGCGCCAGCAGCCCAGGGACTAGGGGAGATACGCAGTATTTT. The V call is TRBV5-1, the J call TRBJ2-3, with TRBD2 matching over 8 bases. This CDR3 contains 14 residues. The V and J ends lost 4 bases and 5 bases, in that order; junction bases with no gene match: 6. Per germline, CDR1 SGHRS and CDR2 YFSETQ.

The chain uses TRBV20-1 and TRBJ2-7; 8 bases line up with TRBD2. The CDR3 length is 13 residues. Germline lookup yields CDR1 DFQATT and CDR2 SNEGSKA (reference sequence). Trimming removed 6 bases from V and 2 bases from J; junction bases left unmatched: 6. CDR3 DNA: TGCAGTGCCTCGCTAGCGGGCGCCTACGAGCAGTACTTC. Amino acid sequence: CSASLAGAYEQYF.

This clonotype was seen repeatedly, ten times or more. The rearrangement links TRBV20-1 to TRBJ2-1, with 10 bases lining up with TRBD2. Germline CDR1 and CDR2: DFQATT and SNEGSKA (reference sequence). The trim removed 6 bases at V and 4 bases at J, leaving 12 bases unmatched. This CDR3 comprises 16 residues. The CDR3 loop is CSAVPLAGLSYNEQFF. DNA of the CDR3: TGCAGTGCCGTCCCACTAGCGGGACTTTCATACAATGAGCAGTTCTTC.

This clonotype has just a few counts. This chain joins TRBV2 and TRBJ1-5, with a possible D match to TRBD1 (5 bases). CDR3 length: 15 residues. Germline V gives CDR1 SNHLY, CDR2 FYNNEI. V was shortened by 6 bases and J by 2 bases, with 14 bases between the two germline ends. CDR3 region: CASRGGSAGNQPQHF. The CDR3 DNA follows: TGTGCCAGCAGGGGGGGGTCTGCGGGCAATCAGCCCCAGCATTTT.

This clonotype was seen more than once but under ten times. V is TRBV20-1 and J is TRBJ2-7; D uncertain. V was clipped by 4 bases and J by 4 bases, with 5 bases between them. Germline CDR1 reads DFQATT; CDR2 reads SNEGSKA (reference sequence). This CDR3 region has 10 residues. The chain's CDR3 is CSAKNYEQYF. The CDR3 DNA follows: TGCAGTGCTAAGAATTACGAGCAGTACTTC.

This clonotype was counted ten times or more. This chain uses TRBV7-9 with TRBJ2-5, with no clear D. The germline V gene encodes CDR1 SEHNR and CDR2 FQNEAQ (reference sequence). V dropped 2 bases and J dropped 4 bases, with 5 bases sitting between them. The length of the CDR3 is 12 residues. This CDR3 is CASSLNGETQYF. The CDR3 bases are TGTGCCAGCAGCTTAAACGGAGAGACCCAGTACTTC.

The V call is TRBV4-2, the J call TRBJ1-4; no firm D call. The CDR3 runs 17 residues. The germline V and J ends were trimmed by 4 bases and 0 bases, with 15 bases remaining between them. From germline, CDR1 is LGHNA and CDR2 YNFKEQ. The CDR3 here is CASSPDWADATNEKLFF. Here the CDR3 DNA reads TGTGCCAGCAGCCCCGATTGGGCGGATGCAACTAATGAAAAACTGTTTTTT.

In this sample, this clonotype turned up a few times. The chain is built from TRBV18 and TRBJ1-6; 8 bases fit TRBD1. Trimming at V came to 5 bases and at J to 10 bases, leaving 10 bases not matched to a gene. CDR3 length equals 15 residues. Germline V lookup: CDR1 KGHSH, CDR2 LQKENI. The CDR3 DNA sequence: TGTGCCAGCTCAGAGGCAGGGGGCCACGGATCACCCCTCCACTTT. The encoded protein is CASSEAGGHGSPLHF.

The rearrangement links TRBV5-1 to TRBJ2-1, with 14 positions matching TRBD2. The CDR3 covers 18 residues. The germline V gene encodes CDR1 SGHRS and CDR2 YFSETQ. Trimming cost V 4 bases and J 6 bases; bases outside gene matches: 12. CDR3 sequence (DNA): TGCGCCAGCAGCCTCACCGGGACTAGCGGGGGAGGGCTCAATGAGCAGTTCTTC. Its protein product is CASSLTGTSGGGLNEQFF.